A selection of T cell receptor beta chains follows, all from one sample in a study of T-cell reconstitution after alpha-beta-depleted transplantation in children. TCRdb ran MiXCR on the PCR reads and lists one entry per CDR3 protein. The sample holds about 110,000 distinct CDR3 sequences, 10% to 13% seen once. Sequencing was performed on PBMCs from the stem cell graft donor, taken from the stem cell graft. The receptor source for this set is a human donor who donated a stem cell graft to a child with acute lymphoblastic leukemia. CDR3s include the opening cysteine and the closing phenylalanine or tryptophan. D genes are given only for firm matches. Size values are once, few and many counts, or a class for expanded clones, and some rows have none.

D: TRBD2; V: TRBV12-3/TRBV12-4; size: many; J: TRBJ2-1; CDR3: CASSFRTSGTNEQFF; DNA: TGTGCCAGCAGTTTTAGGACTAGCGGTACCAATGAGCAGTTCTTC
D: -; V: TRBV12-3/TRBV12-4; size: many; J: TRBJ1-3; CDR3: CASSSPAPLSGNTIYF; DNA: TGTGCCAGCAGTTCCCCTGCTCCACTCTCTGGAAACACCATATATTTT
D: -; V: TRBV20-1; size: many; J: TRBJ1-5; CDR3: CSVGGKGNQPQHF; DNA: TGCAGTGTAGGAGGGAAAGGGAATCAGCCCCAGCATTTT
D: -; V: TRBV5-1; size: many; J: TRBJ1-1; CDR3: CASSLARGGTEAFF; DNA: TGCGCCAGCAGCTTGGCCAGGGGAGGGACTGAAGCTTTCTTT
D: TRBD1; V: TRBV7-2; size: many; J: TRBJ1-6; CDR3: CASSFGQEGRGLLQGPLHF; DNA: TGTGCCAGCAGCTTCGGACAGGAAGGAAGGGGACTCCTCCAGGGTCCCCTCCACTTT
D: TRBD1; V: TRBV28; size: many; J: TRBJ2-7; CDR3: CASSTTRGTGNEAGPRNQQYF; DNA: TGTGCCAGCAGTACGACCCGGGGGACAGGGAATGAAGCGGGGCCCCGAAACCAGCAGTACTTC
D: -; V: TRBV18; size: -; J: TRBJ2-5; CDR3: CASSPTGHQETQYF; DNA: TGTGCCAGCTCACCAACAGGGCATCAAGAGACCCAGTACTTC
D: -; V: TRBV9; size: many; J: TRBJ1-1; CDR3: CASSVEGLGTEAFF; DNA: TGTGCCAGCAGCGTAGAAGGTTTGGGGACTGAAGCTTTCTTT
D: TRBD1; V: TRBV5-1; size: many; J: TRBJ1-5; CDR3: CASSERTGVGPQHF; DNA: TGCGCCAGCAGCGAAAGGACAGGCGTAGGGCCCCAGCATTTT
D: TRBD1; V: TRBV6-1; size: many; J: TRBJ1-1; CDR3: CASSQQGARGGMNTEAFF; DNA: TGTGCCAGCAGTCAACAGGGGGCGCGGGGTGGTATGAACACTGAAGCTTTCTTT
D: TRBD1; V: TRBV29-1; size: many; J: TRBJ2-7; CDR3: CSVEPRTGYEQYF; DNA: TGCAGCGTTGAACCCCGGACAGGGTACGAGCAGTACTTC
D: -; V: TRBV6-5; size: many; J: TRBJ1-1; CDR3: CASSYLTTLNTEAFF; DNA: TGTGCCAGCAGTTACTTGACAACATTGAACACTGAAGCTTTCTTT
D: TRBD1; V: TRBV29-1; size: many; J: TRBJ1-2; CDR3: CSAPDRAGYGYTF; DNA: TGCAGCGCACCGGACAGGGCGGGATATGGCTACACCTTC
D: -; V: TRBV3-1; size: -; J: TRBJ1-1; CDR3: CASSPLRGGGTEAFF; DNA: TGTGCCAGCAGTCCCCTTAGGGGTGGAGGCACTGAAGCTTTCTTT
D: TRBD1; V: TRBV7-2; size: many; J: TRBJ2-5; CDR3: CASSFNQGEFEETQYF; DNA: TGTGCCAGCAGCTTCAATCAGGGGGAGTTTGAAGAGACCCAGTACTTC
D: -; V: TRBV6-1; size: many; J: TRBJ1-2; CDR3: CASSEVIASYGYTF; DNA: TGTGCCAGCAGTGAAGTGATTGCTAGCTATGGCTACACCTTC
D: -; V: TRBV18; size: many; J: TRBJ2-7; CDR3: CASSLYITGSPYEQYF; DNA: TGTGCCAGCTCACTCTACATAACAGGGAGTCCTTACGAGCAGTACTTC
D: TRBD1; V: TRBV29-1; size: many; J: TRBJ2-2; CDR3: CSVRQGADTGELFF; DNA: TGCAGCGTCCGACAGGGGGCAGACACCGGGGAGCTGTTTTTT
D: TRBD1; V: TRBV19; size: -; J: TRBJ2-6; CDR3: CASSIGDRGLGANVLTF; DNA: TGTGCCAGTAGTATAGGTGACAGGGGGCTAGGGGCCAACGTCCTGACTTTC
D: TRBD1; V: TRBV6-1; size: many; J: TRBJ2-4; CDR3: CASSPGTVAKNIQYF; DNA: TGTGCCAGCAGTCCCGGGACAGTAGCCAAAAACATTCAGTACTTC
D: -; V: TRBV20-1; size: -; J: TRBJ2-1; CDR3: CSARDSAALSSYNEQFF; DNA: TGCAGTGCTAGAGATTCGGCAGCGCTAAGCTCCTACAATGAGCAGTTCTTC
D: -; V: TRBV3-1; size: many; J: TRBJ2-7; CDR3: CASSQARGYEQYF; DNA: TGTGCCAGCAGCCAAGCCAGGGGCTACGAGCAGTACTTC
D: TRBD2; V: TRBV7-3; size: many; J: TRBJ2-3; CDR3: CASSLTWTSGRAQTSTDTQYF; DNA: TGTGCCAGCAGCTTAACTTGGACTAGCGGGAGGGCTCAAACAAGCACAGATACGCAGTATTTT
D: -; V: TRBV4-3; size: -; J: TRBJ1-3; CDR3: CASSLDRSITSGNTIYF; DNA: TGCGCCAGCAGCCTTGACAGGAGTATCACCTCTGGAAACACCATATATTTT
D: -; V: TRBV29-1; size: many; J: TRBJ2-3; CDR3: CSVQGRADTQYF; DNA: TGCAGCGTTCAGGGGAGAGCAGATACGCAGTATTTT
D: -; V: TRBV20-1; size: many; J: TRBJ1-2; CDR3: CSARYWQGSGYTF; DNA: TGCAGTGCTAGATACTGGCAGGGAAGTGGCTACACCTTC
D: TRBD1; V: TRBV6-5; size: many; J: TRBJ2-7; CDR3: CASSYSQGADEQYF; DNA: TGTGCCAGCAGTTACTCCCAGGGGGCGGACGAGCAGTACTTC
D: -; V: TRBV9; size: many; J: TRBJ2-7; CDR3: CASSVAPYEQYF; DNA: TGTGCCAGCAGCGTAGCTCCCTACGAGCAGTACTTC
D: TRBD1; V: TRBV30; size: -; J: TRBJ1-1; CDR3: CAWRGTGYTEAFF; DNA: TGTGCCTGGAGGGGGACAGGTTACACTGAAGCTTTCTTT
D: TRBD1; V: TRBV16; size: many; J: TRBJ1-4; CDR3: CASSQFEQTGANEKLFF; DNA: TGTGCCAGCAGCCAGTTCGAGCAGACAGGGGCTAATGAAAAACTGTTTTTT
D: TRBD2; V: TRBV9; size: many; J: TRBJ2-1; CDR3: CASSVGGGLGNEQFF; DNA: TGTGCCAGCAGCGTAGGGGGGGGATTGGGCAATGAGCAGTTCTTC
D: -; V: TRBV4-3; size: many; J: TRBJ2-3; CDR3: CASSPTGRGATDTQYF; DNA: TGCGCCAGCAGCCCCACAGGTCGGGGGGCTACAGATACGCAGTATTTT
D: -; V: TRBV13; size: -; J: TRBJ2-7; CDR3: CASSFLTGGKGEQYF; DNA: TGTGCCAGCAGCTTTCTAACCGGGGGAAAGGGCGAGCAGTACTTC
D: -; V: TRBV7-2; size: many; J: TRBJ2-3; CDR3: CASRETDTQYF; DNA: TGTGCCAGCAGGGAGACAGATACGCAGTATTTT
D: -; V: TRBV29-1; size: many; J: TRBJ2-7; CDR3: CSVRTGSYYEQYF; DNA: TGCAGCGTTCGTACAGGGAGCTACTACGAGCAGTACTTC
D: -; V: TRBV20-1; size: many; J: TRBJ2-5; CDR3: CSARVSGAETQYF; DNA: TGCAGTGCTAGAGTTTCAGGGGCTGAGACCCAGTACTTC
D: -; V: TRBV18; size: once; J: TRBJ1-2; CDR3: CASSPTDVDGYTF; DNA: TGTGCCAGCTCACCAACCGATGTGGATGGCTACACCTTC
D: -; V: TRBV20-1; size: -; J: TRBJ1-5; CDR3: CSARPRGGVVGNQPQHF; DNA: TGCAGTGCTAGACCCAGGGGAGGGGTAGTTGGCAATCAGCCCCAGCATTTT
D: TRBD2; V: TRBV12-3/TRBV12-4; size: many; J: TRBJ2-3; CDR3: CASSFSDPMTSGGTFGTDTQYF; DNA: TGTGCCAGCAGTTTTTCCGACCCCATGACTAGCGGGGGGACCTTCGGCACAGATACGCAGTATTTT
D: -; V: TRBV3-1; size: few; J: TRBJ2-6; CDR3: CASSQGGSSGANGLTF; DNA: TGTGCCAGCAGCCAAGGGGGTTCCTCTGGGGCCAACGGCCTGACTTTC
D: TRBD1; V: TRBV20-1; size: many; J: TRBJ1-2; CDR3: CSAQQGAQGYTF; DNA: TGCAGTGCTCAACAGGGGGCGCAAGGCTACACCTTC
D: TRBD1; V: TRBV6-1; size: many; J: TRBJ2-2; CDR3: CANLRDRDTGELFF; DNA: TGTGCCAACCTCCGGGACAGGGACACCGGGGAGCTGTTTTTT
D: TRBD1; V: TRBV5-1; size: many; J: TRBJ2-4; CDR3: CASSSYRGLGNIQYF; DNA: TGCGCCAGCAGCTCATACAGGGGGCTCGGGAACATTCAGTACTTC
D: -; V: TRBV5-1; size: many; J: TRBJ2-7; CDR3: CASSRTGTGSYEQYF; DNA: TGCGCCAGCAGCAGAACCGGGACGGGCTCCTACGAGCAGTACTTC
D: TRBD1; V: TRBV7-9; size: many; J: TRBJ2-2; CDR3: CASSSQGQGTGELFF; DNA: TGTGCCAGCAGCTCCCAGGGACAGGGGACCGGGGAGCTGTTTTTT
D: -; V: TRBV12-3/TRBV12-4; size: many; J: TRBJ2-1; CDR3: CASSPQGDLRFF; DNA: TGTGCCAGCAGTCCTCAAGGGGATCTAAGGTTCTTC
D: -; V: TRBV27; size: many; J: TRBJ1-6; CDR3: CASSWDGSYNSPLHF; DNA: TGTGCCAGCAGTTGGGACGGGTCCTATAATTCACCCCTCCACTTT
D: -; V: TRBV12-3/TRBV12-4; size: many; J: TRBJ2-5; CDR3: CASSPVRAEETQYF; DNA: TGTGCCAGCAGCCCCGTTAGGGCTGAAGAGACCCAGTACTTC
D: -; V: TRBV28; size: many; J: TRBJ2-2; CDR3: CASSWKRYTGELFF; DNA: TGTGCCAGCAGTTGGAAGCGGTACACCGGGGAGCTGTTTTTT
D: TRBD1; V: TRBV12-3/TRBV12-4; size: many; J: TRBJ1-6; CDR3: CASSLRGTGTANSPLHF; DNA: TGTGCCAGCAGTTTGAGGGGGACTGGGACAGCTAATTCACCCCTCCACTTT
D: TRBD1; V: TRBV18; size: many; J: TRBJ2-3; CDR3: CASSPSRTGRTDTQYF; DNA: TGTGCCAGCTCACCCTCAAGGACAGGGAGAACAGATACGCAGTATTTT
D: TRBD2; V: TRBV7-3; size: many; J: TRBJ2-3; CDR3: CASSLRGGTTSGRAEDTQYF; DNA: TGTGCCAGCAGCTTAAGGGGGGGGACAACTAGCGGGAGGGCCGAAGATACGCAGTATTTT
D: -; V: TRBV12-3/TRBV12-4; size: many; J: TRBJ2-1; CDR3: CASSQAPGYNEQFF; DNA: TGTGCCAGCAGCCAAGCCCCAGGGTACAATGAGCAGTTCTTC